The entry below gives a single T cell receptor (beta chain) sequence along with its context. In the authors' workflow: Estimation of nucleated cell counts relied on the amplification of reference gene primers. The data were produced by immunoSEQ multiplex PCR, yet TCRdb's version contains in-frame clones alone and is incomplete. From that table come the V and J calls and clone size; the DNA was used to work out D and trimming. The sample lists approximately 240,000 clones, approximately 86% occurring once. The data were taken from a study of blood T cell repertoires in COVID-19. On the study more broadly: There were acute and convalescent COVID-19 samples, and they came from the United States, Italy and Spain.

CDR1 and CDR2 (germline): SGHTA, FQGTGA. The CDR3 runs to 14 residues. V dropped 6 bases and J dropped 0 bases, with 10 bases sitting between them. Sequencing input: peripheral blood. The V and J genes are TRBV7-3 and TRBJ2-3; maybe TRBD1 (6 bases). This clonotype was obtained from a woman aged 60-75 years with active or convalescent COVID-19. The CDR3 nucleotides are TGTGCCAGCAGACGGACAGTTAGCACAGATACGCAGTATTTT. Amino acid sequence: CASRRTVSTDTQYF.